One sample yielded the 24 T cell receptor beta chains listed below, sequenced in a study of shared clonotypes between healthy human individuals (dated by TCRdb to 2018 to 2020). Receptor amplification or capture employed the immunoSEQ multiplex PCR assay. TCRdb retrieved this table from immuneACCESS and kept in-frame rearrangements only. Not all clones are present; in checked studies, unresolved V genes account for under half, and no reason is known for the remainder. The sample data list more than 450,000 clones, and 70% to 80% of these were observed just once. Jointly, the top ten make up roughly 13% of the sample. The sequenced sample was PBMCs. These receptors were collected from a woman aged 40-49 years in good health. Some clones in this sample may be carry-over from other donors' samples.

This chain joins TRBV29-1 and TRBJ2-6; a possible D gene is TRBD1 (6 bases). With 7 bases removed from V and 12 bases from J, the gap between germline ends came to 22 bases. Germline V gene data show CDR1 as SQVTM and CDR2 as ANQGSEA. CDR3 length: 14 amino acids. DNA for the CDR3: TGCAGCGCGGACAGCCTCCTTAGACCGGGCGTCCTGACTTTC. This encodes CSADSLLRPGVLTF.

This chain links TRBV7-2 with TRBJ1-2; the match to TRBD1 covers 7 bases. The CDR3 consists of 13 residues. Unmatched junction bases numbered 7, after V lost 4 bases and J lost 8 bases. Germline lookup yields CDR1 SGHTA and CDR2 FQGNSA. CDR3 protein: CASSSNRQGGYTF. In DNA form, the CDR3 reads TGTGCCAGCAGCTCAAATAGACAGGGCGGCTACACCTTC.

The genes are TRBV19 and TRBJ2-4; no firm D call. V lost 5 bases and J lost 7, with 18 bases in between. Germline loops: CDR1 LNHDA, CDR2 SQIVND (reference sequence). The CDR3 is 15 amino acids. CDR3 DNA sequence: TGTGCCAGTAGTGGACGCCCAATGATGGGGAACATTCAGTACTTC. Translated: CASSGRPMMGNIQYF.

In this sample, this clone turned up once. The CDR3 nucleotides are TGTGCCAGCAGCGTAGTAGGACAGGGGGCTAGTGGCTACACCTTC. Its translation: CASSVVGQGASGYTF. The rearrangement links TRBV9 to TRBJ1-2, with 11 bases lining up with TRBD1. V was pared by 0 bases and J by 7 bases, with 5 bases of the junction left unmatched. From germline, CDR1 is SGDLS and CDR2 YYNGEE. The CDR3 totals 15 residues.

This clone appeared a few times. The chain is built from TRBV9 and TRBJ2-5; 8 bases align to TRBD1. CDR1 SGDLS and CDR2 YYNGEE come from the germline V gene. V dropped 2 bases and J dropped 7; count of bases not matched to a gene: 13. This CDR3 is 16 amino acids long. The CDR3 DNA reads TGTGCCAGCAGCGTCGGCCTCGGGACAGGAGGTTGGACCCAGTACTTC. Translating it yields CASSVGLGTGGWTQYF.

The gene calls are TRBV4-1 and TRBJ1-1; 9 bases align to TRBD1. The CDR3 extends over 15 amino acids. With 4 bases clipped from V and 4 bases from J, the junction kept 7 bases outside the gene matches. Germline assignment: CDR1 MGHRA and CDR2 YSYEKL. CDR3 amino acids: CASSPQGARVTEAFF. The CDR3 nucleotides are TGCGCCAGCAGCCCACAGGGGGCTCGGGTCACTGAAGCTTTCTTT.

The chain links TRBV7-8 to TRBJ2-7, with 13 bases lining up with TRBD2. The ends lost 4 bases at V and 4 bases at J; junction bases unmatched: 4. This CDR3 comprises 15 residues. The germline gives CDR1 SGHVS, CDR2 FQNEAQ. The DNA for the CDR3 is TGTGCCAGCAGCTCGGGACTAGCGGGAACATACGAGCAGTACTTC. It is translated as CASSSGLAGTYEQYF.

The V and J genes are TRBV5-1 and TRBJ2-7, with D tentatively TRBD1 (5 bases). In germline, CDR1 is SGHRS, CDR2 YFSETQ. Trimming removed 0 bases from V and 2 bases from J, with 18 bases in between. The length of the CDR3 is 17 residues. CDR3 residues: CASSLANIAQDPYEQYF. The CDR3 region has the DNA TGCGCCAGCAGCTTGGCCAATATTGCACAGGATCCCTACGAGCAGTACTTC.

V is TRBV10-3 and J is TRBJ2-7, with TRBD1 matching 7 bases. The CDR3 totals 14 residues. Looked up from germline, CDR1 is ENHRY and CDR2 is SYGVKD. V shed 2 bases and J 4 bases; nucleotides not matched to a gene: 5. The CDR3 is CAISEEWDSYEQYF. The CDR3 region has the DNA TGTGCCATCAGTGAGGAATGGGACAGTTACGAGCAGTACTTC.

The chain links TRBV4-2 to TRBJ1-1; D is ambiguous. The CDR3 has 13 amino acids. The germline V and J ends were trimmed by 0 bases and 6 bases, with 8 bases remaining between them. Germline V gives CDR1 LGHNA, CDR2 YNFKEQ. Here the CDR3 reads CASSQETLAEAFF. The CDR3 DNA follows: TGTGCCAGCAGCCAAGAGACGTTAGCTGAAGCTTTCTTT.

The sample holds a few counts of this clone. The V gene is TRBV27, the J gene TRBJ2-7; TRBD2 matches at 8 bases. Germline-derived CDR1 and CDR2 are MNHEY and SMNVEV (reference sequence). V shed 6 bases and J 4 bases; nucleotides not matched to a gene: 11. The CDR3 is 15 residues long. The DNA of the CDR3 is TGTGCCAGCAGCCCTAATCGGGGGGGGAGGTACGAGCAGTACTTC. This sequence encodes CASSPNRGGRYEQYF.

The chain has TRBV15 and TRBJ2-1; 8 bases match TRBD1. V shed 0 bases, J shed 9 bases, and the junction held 10 bases outside the gene matches. CDR3 length: 16 residues. Germline V gene sequence: CDR1 LNHNV, CDR2 YYDKDF (reference sequence). The CDR3 DNA follows: TGTGCCACCAGCAGAGATTCCCAGGGGGCGCAGGCTGAGCAGTTCTTC. Its translation is CATSRDSQGAQAEQFF.

The chain has TRBV7-9 and TRBJ1-1; TRBD1 is a possible D gene (6 bases). From germline, CDR1 is SEHNR and CDR2 FQNEAQ (reference sequence). This CDR3 contains 15 residues. Between the trimmed V and J ends, which lost 3 bases and 4 bases, there was a span of 15 bases. The CDR3 region is CASSLGGGAGTEAFF. DNA of the CDR3: TGTGCCAGCAGCTTGGGGGGCGGGGCGGGCACTGAAGCTTTCTTT.

This clone was detected once. The chain combines TRBV6-6 with TRBJ2-7; 10 bases fit TRBD2. CDR3 length equals 14 residues. CDR1 and CDR2 from the germline V gene are MNHNY and SVGAGI (reference sequence). J gave up 3 bases and V 7 bases, and 6 bases lay outside the gene matches. CDR3 in amino acids: CASTSSGSFYEQYF. The CDR3 DNA is TGTGCCAGCACCTCTAGCGGGAGTTTCTACGAGCAGTACTTC.

The V and J genes are TRBV18 and TRBJ2-1; D is perhaps TRBD2 (6 bases). V was shortened by 5 bases and J by 5 bases, with 16 bases between the two germline ends. Germline V lookup: CDR1 KGHSH, CDR2 LQKENI. The CDR3 sequence is 15 residues long. The CDR3 coding sequence is TGTGCCAGCTCAATTCCTAGCGTACAAAACAATGAGCAGTTCTTC. Its protein is CASSIPSVQNNEQFF.

The chain recombines TRBV7-6 with TRBJ2-7; 9 bases match TRBD1. The V and J ends lost 4 bases and 6 bases, in that order; junction bases with no gene match: 10. This CDR3 spans 15 amino acids. Germline V gene lookup returns CDR1 SGHVS and CDR2 FNYEAQ. This CDR3 is CASSSSGTGFSEQYF. DNA of the CDR3: TGTGCCAGCAGCTCATCCGGGACAGGGTTTTCCGAGCAGTACTTC.

This clone was counted only a few times. V usage is TRBV7-6 and J usage is TRBJ2-1, with D maybe TRBD1 (5 bases). Deletions cut 5 bases from V and 2 bases from J, with 7 bases between. The length of the CDR3 is 13 residues. CDR1 is SGHVS, CDR2 FNYEAQ, per germline. In nucleotides, the CDR3 is TGTGCCAGCAGCGCAGGGCCCTACAATGAGCAGTTCTTC. This translates into CASSAGPYNEQFF.

The chain has TRBV6-1 and TRBJ2-2, with TRBD1 matching over 8 bases. The CDR3 contains 14 residues. V was clipped by 6 bases and J by 6 bases; unmatched bases: 6. The germline CDR1 and CDR2 sequences are MNHNS and SASEGT. The CDR3 bases are TGTGCCAGCAGAAGCAGGGGGCGCGCCGGGGAGCTGTTTTTT. Protein product: CASRSRGRAGELFF.

This chain uses TRBV19 with TRBJ1-1; 7 nucleotides line up with TRBD1. With 4 bases clipped from V and 4 bases from J, the junction kept 6 bases outside the gene matches. Germline V gene data show CDR1 as LNHDA and CDR2 as SQIVND (reference sequence). This CDR3 has 14 amino acids. CDR3 amino acids: CASSNGGGFTEAFF. The CDR3 nucleotides read TGTGCCAGTAGTAATGGAGGGGGCTTCACTGAAGCTTTCTTT.

The chain combines TRBV19 with TRBJ1-1, with D possibly being TRBD1 (5 bases). The CDR3 sequence is 17 residues long. Germline values: CDR1 LNHDA, CDR2 SQIVND (reference sequence). The V and J ends lost 7 bases and 0 bases respectively, with 21 bases between them. CDR3 sequence: CASTRNGGSFMNTEAFF. In DNA form, the CDR3 reads TGTGCCAGTACCCGTAACGGGGGTTCGTTCATGAACACTGAAGCTTTCTTT.

This chain joins TRBV2 and TRBJ1-5; D remains ambiguous. The CDR3 extends over 13 amino acids. Germline lookup yields CDR1 SNHLY and CDR2 FYNNEI. V lost 3 bases and J lost 6, with 9 bases in between. The CDR3 here is CASSEGLSQPQHF. The CDR3 region has the DNA TGTGCCAGCAGTGAGGGGTTAAGTCAGCCCCAGCATTTT.

This clone appeared a single time. The chain couples TRBV4-2 to TRBJ2-3; 8 bases align to TRBD1. CDR3 length: 15 amino acids. Germline CDR1 and CDR2: LGHNA and YNFKEQ. The V gene end was trimmed by 4 bases and the J gene end by 3 bases; junction bases not matched to a gene: 6. For the CDR3, the DNA is TGTGCCAGCAGCCCGACAGGGGTTGGGACAGATACGCAGTATTTT. It codes for CASSPTGVGTDTQYF.

The chain recombines TRBV11-2 with TRBJ2-7, with D uncertain. The V end was cut by 1 base, the J end by 5 bases, with 6 bases between. Per the germline V gene, CDR1 is SGHAT and CDR2 is FQNNGV. CDR3 size: 12 residues. CDR3 amino acids: CASSLGAHEQYF. The CDR3 DNA follows: TGTGCCAGCAGCTTAGGGGCCCACGAGCAGTACTTC. Together with reference TRBV11-2 and TRBJ2-7, the CDR3 gives the full variable domain: EAGVAQSPRYKIIEKRQSVAFWCNPISGHATLYWYQQILGQGPKLLIQFQNNGVVDDSQLPKDRFSAERLKGVDSTLKIQPAKLEDSAVYLCASSLGAHEQYFGPGTRLTVT.

The V gene is TRBV19, the J gene TRBJ1-1, with 8 positions matching TRBD1. The CDR3 sequence is 14 residues long. CDR1 LNHDA and CDR2 SQIVND come from the germline V gene (reference sequence). After removal of 4 bases from V and 3 bases from J, the junction contained 4 bases not matched to a gene. This CDR3 is CASSTNRGYTEAFF. The CDR3 coding sequence is TGTGCCAGTAGTACTAACAGGGGGTACACTGAAGCTTTCTTT.